This passage covers 31 T cell receptor beta chains from one sample sequenced in a study of OX40 agonist ivuxolimab in advanced cancers. Using immunoSEQ multiplex PCR, the repertoire was profiled, and TCRdb retains in-frame clones only, with some absent. The table includes some 110,000 clones, just over 90% detected once. Specimen: CD4+ or CD8+ T cells sorted from blood, collected in a trial of the OX40 agonist ivuxolimab. Receptors were obtained from an adult with an advanced solid tumor such as melanoma, head and neck, liver or kidney cancer.

V is TRBV7-9 and J is TRBJ2-2; D gene ambiguous. Between the trimmed V and J ends, which lost 2 bases and 0 bases, there was a span of 7 bases. The germline V gene encodes CDR1 SEHNR and CDR2 FQNEAQ (reference sequence). The CDR3 runs to 15 residues. Written as DNA, the CDR3 is TGTGCCAGCAGCTTATCGGAGACGAACACCGGGGAGCTGTTTTTT. It is translated as CASSLSETNTGELFF.

This chain uses TRBV28 with TRBJ2-7; the D gene could be TRBD1 or TRBD2 (5 bases each). The germline V gene encodes CDR1 MDHEN and CDR2 SYDVKM. The CDR3 loop spans 12 amino acids. V shed 3 bases and J shed 8 bases, with 11 bases lying between them. CDR3 nucleotides: TGTGCCAGCAGTTTGAGGGGAAGGAAGCAGTACTTC. Amino acid sequence: CASSLRGRKQYF.

This clone was picked up one time. V gene TRBV7-7 combines with J gene TRBJ2-1; 7 nucleotides match TRBD2. The CDR3 contains 16 residues. Germline CDR1 and CDR2: SSHAT and FNYEAQ (reference sequence). Unmatched junction bases numbered 14, after V lost 5 bases and J lost 7 bases. The CDR3 reads CASSPVSGGKGNEQFF. CDR3 DNA sequence: TGTGCCAGCAGCCCCGTGTCGGGAGGAAAGGGGAATGAGCAGTTCTTC.

The J gene is TRBJ2-5, the V gene TRBV7-2; 14 bases are a match to TRBD2. V lost 1 base, J lost 7 bases, and 2 bases stayed unmatched. Germline values: CDR1 SGHTA, CDR2 FQGNSA. CDR3 length: 15 amino acids. DNA for the CDR3: TGTGCCAGCAGCTTAGATGGGACTAGCGGGAGGACCCAGTACTTC. Translated, it gives CASSLDGTSGRTQYF.

As DNA, the CDR3 is TGCAGCGCCACTATGGGGTACTCTGGGGCCAACGTCCTGACTTTC. Residues: CSATMGYSGANVLTF. This chain connects TRBV29-1 to TRBJ2-6; D is unclear. This CDR3 region has 15 residues. Deletions cut 7 bases from V and 0 bases from J, with 13 bases between. Per germline, CDR1 SQVTM and CDR2 ANQGSEA. The entire variable domain, with the rest obtained from reference TRBV29-1 and TRBJ2-6, is as follows: SAVISQKPSRDICQRGTSLTIQCQVDSQVTMMFWYRQQPGQSLTLIATANQGSEATYESGFVIDKFPISRPNLTFSTLTVSNMSPEDSSIYLCSATMGYSGANVLTFGAGSRLTVL.

The chain links TRBV5-1 to TRBJ1-1; a weak D match, TRBD1 (5 bases). Deletions cut 5 bases from V and 3 bases from J, with 14 bases between. CDR1 and CDR2 from the germline V gene are SGHRS and YFSETQ. The CDR3 consists of 14 residues. The CDR3 region is CASSLFGDDTEAFF. In DNA, the CDR3 is TGCGCCAGCAGTTTATTCGGGGACGACACTGAAGCTTTCTTT.

V and J are TRBV5-6 and TRBJ2-3, with 9 bases matching TRBD1. Germline loops: CDR1 SGHDT, CDR2 YYEEEE. The CDR3 runs 15 residues. With V trimmed by 1 base and J by 0 bases, 0 bases remained unmatched. DNA for the CDR3: TGTGCCAGCAGCTTGACAGGGGGCAGCACAGATACGCAGTATTTT. Amino acids: CASSLTGGSTDTQYF.

The chain is built from TRBV11-1 and TRBJ2-3; TRBD1 matches 10 bases. The CDR3 has 15 amino acids. Germline lookup yields CDR1 SGHAT and CDR2 FQDESV (reference sequence). The trim removed 5 bases at V and 5 bases at J, leaving 7 bases unmatched. DNA for the CDR3: TGTGCCAGCAGCCTGACAGGGGGCTGGGTAGATACGCAGTATTTT. Translated: CASSLTGGWVDTQYF.

The V gene is TRBV28, the J gene TRBJ1-6; unclear D gene. The CDR3 covers 13 residues. Trimming shortened V by 6 bases and J by 14 bases, and 17 bases separated the two germline ends. CDR1 and CDR2 from the germline V gene are MDHEN and SYDVKM. In DNA form, the CDR3 reads TGTGCCAGCAGACAGACCGCGGCCTTAACCCTCCACTTT. Protein product: CASRQTAALTLHF.

In this sample, this clone turned up once. V and J are TRBV28 and TRBJ1-5, with TRBD1 matching 11 bases. This CDR3 region has 14 residues. The V gene end was trimmed by 8 bases and the J gene end by 1 base; junction bases not matched to a gene: 1. CDR1 MDHEN and CDR2 SYDVKM come from the germline V gene. The CDR3 DNA reads as TGTGCCAGCGGGACAGGGGGAAGCAATCAGCCCCAGCATTTT. It codes for CASGTGGSNQPQHF.

The rearrangement joins TRBV28 to TRBJ2-5; D is perhaps TRBD2 (5 bases). V dropped 4 bases and J dropped 0 bases, with 9 bases sitting between them. CDR3 length: 14 amino acids. CDR1 is MDHEN and CDR2 is SYDVKM in the germline V gene. The CDR3: CASSSSGYQETQYF. DNA of the CDR3: TGTGCCAGCAGTTCCTCGGGGTACCAAGAGACCCAGTACTTC.

The rearrangement joins TRBV18 to TRBJ2-4, with 10 nucleotides matching TRBD1. The CDR3 consists of 17 residues. Trimming took 0 bases from V and 0 from J; bases not matched to a gene: 2. CDR1 is KGHSH, CDR2 LQKENI, per germline. DNA for the CDR3: TGTGCCAGCTCACCACCGAGACAGGGGGCAGCCAAAAACATTCAGTACTTC. It yields the protein CASSPPRQGAAKNIQYF.

The chain is built from TRBV19 and TRBJ1-1; D remains ambiguous. Looked up from germline, CDR1 is LNHDA and CDR2 is SQIVND (reference sequence). CDR3 length: 14 residues. Trimming shortened V by 5 bases and J by 4 bases, and 14 bases separated the two germline ends. The CDR3 bases are TGTGCCAGTAGTTTTCGGGAGGGCGGCACTGAAGCTTTCTTT. Encoded protein: CASSFREGGTEAFF.

This clone was observed a single time. The gene calls are TRBV6-1 and TRBJ2-7; weak D call: TRBD2 (5 bases). Trimming took off 7 bases at V and 2 bases at J, with 15 bases between the two ends. CDR1 is MNHNS, CDR2 SASEGT, per germline. The CDR3 is 14 residues long. CDR3 DNA: TGTGCCAGCAATAATGCGGCGGGCGCCTACGAGCAGTACTTC. Protein sequence: CASNNAAGAYEQYF.

The genes are TRBV25-1 and TRBJ2-7; perhaps TRBD1 as D (5 bases). In germline, CDR1 is MGHDK, CDR2 SYGVNS. The CDR3 totals 14 residues. Between the trimmed V and J ends, which lost 4 bases and 1 base, there was a span of 11 bases. The CDR3: CASSGRESSYEQYF. CDR3 nucleotide sequence: TGTGCCAGCAGTGGCAGGGAATCTTCCTACGAGCAGTACTTC.

V gene TRBV9 combines with J gene TRBJ1-5; 7 nucleotides match TRBD1. This CDR3 spans 16 amino acids. The trim removed 0 bases at V and 7 bases at J, leaving 10 bases unmatched. Germline V gene sequence: CDR1 SGDLS, CDR2 YYNGEE. The CDR3 reads CASSVGQGDVGQPQHF. The CDR3 DNA reads as TGTGCCAGCAGCGTAGGACAGGGCGACGTCGGGCAGCCCCAGCATTTT.

DNA for the CDR3: TGTGCCAGCAGTACAGGGGTAGCTCACGGCTACACCTTC. Amino acid sequence: CASSTGVAHGYTF. The rearrangement uses TRBV6-6 and TRBJ1-2; 7 bases match TRBD1. The length of the CDR3 is 13 residues. V dropped 5 bases and J dropped 8; count of bases not matched to a gene: 8. Germline CDR1 is MNHNY and CDR2 is SVGAGI (reference sequence).

This clone was seen once. The J gene is TRBJ1-3, the V gene TRBV5-1, with D uncertain. This CDR3 is 17 amino acids long. The germline V and J ends were trimmed by 3 bases and 0 bases, with 16 bases remaining between them. Germline V gene sequence: CDR1 SGHRS, CDR2 YFSETQ. CDR3 nucleotide sequence: TGCGCCAGCAGCTCACTCCCCGACTCCTACTCTGGAAACACCATATATTTT. This gives the protein CASSSLPDSYSGNTIYF.

The V gene is TRBV18, the J gene TRBJ1-1; D is ambiguous. Trimming shortened V by 3 bases and J by 1 base, and 6 bases separated the two germline ends. The CDR3 totals 13 residues. The germline V gene encodes CDR1 KGHSH and CDR2 LQKENI. The CDR3 loop reads CASSPPGNTEAFF. CDR3 sequence (DNA): TGTGCCAGCTCACCTCCGGGGAACACTGAAGCTTTCTTT.

V gene TRBV6-1 combines with J gene TRBJ2-7, with 10 bases identical to TRBD1. This CDR3 comprises 14 residues. Germline V lookup: CDR1 MNHNS, CDR2 SASEGT. With V trimmed by 6 bases and J by 4 bases, 6 bases remained unmatched. The CDR3 DNA reads TGTGCCAGCAGCCAAGACAGGGGGCTGTACGAGCAGTACTTC. It translates to CASSQDRGLYEQYF.

The rearrangement links TRBV7-3 to TRBJ2-2, with D possibly matching TRBD2 (6 bases). The CDR3 loop spans 14 amino acids. CDR1 and CDR2 (germline): SGHTA, FQGTGA. Trimming pared 3 bases from V and 3 bases from J, leaving 8 bases between. The CDR3 DNA follows: TGTGCCAGCAGCTTGGGACTTGACACCGGGGAGCTGTTTTTT. Protein product: CASSLGLDTGELFF.

The chain employs TRBV19 and TRBJ2-4, with D possibly matching TRBD2 (5 bases). The CDR3 spans 16 residues. Germline loops: CDR1 LNHDA, CDR2 SQIVND (reference sequence). The V end lost 5 bases, the J end lost 1 base, and 15 bases lay between the germline ends. The CDR3 DNA follows: TGTGCCAGTAGTGTGGACTGGGGAAGTGCCAAAAACATTCAGTACTTC. Protein sequence: CASSVDWGSAKNIQYF.

The rearrangement joins TRBV2 to TRBJ2-5; 12 nucleotides agree with TRBD2. CDR1 is SNHLY, CDR2 FYNNEI, per germline. J was trimmed by 7 bases and V by 3 bases; bases with no gene match: 6. The CDR3 length is 15 residues. CDR3 DNA: TGTGCCAGCAGTGAGGGACTAGCGGGTGCAAGGACCCAGTACTTC. Amino acid sequence: CASSEGLAGARTQYF.

J is TRBJ1-6 and V is TRBV6-1; D call uncertain. CDR1 and CDR2 (germline): MNHNS, SASEGT. The CDR3 is made up of 14 amino acids. V dropped 9 bases and J dropped 6 bases, with 15 bases sitting between them. The chain's CDR3 is CASSEAVRNSPLHF. Here the CDR3 DNA reads TGTGCCAGTTCAGAGGCAGTCCGTAATTCACCCCTCCACTTT.

The V gene is TRBV10-3, the J gene TRBJ2-1; TRBD2 agrees at 7 bases. Germline V gene data show CDR1 as ENHRY and CDR2 as SYGVKD. The CDR3 runs to 14 residues. The V segment lost 5 bases and the J segment 8 bases; nucleotides outside the gene matches: 9. The CDR3 DNA is TGTGCCATCAGTAGCGGGGAGGTGGGCGATGAGCAGTTCTTC. This sequence encodes CAISSGEVGDEQFF.

This chain links TRBV7-3 with TRBJ2-3; perhaps TRBD2 as D (6 bases). Trimming removed 1 base from V and 11 bases from J, with 22 bases in between. This CDR3 has 16 residues. The germline V gene encodes CDR1 SGHTA and CDR2 FQGTGA. The CDR3 loop reads CASSLKPARLGVQQYF. The CDR3 coding sequence is TGTGCCAGCAGCTTAAAGCCCGCGCGACTAGGGGTACAGCAGTATTTT.

The chain combines TRBV7-6 with TRBJ1-5, with 9 nucleotides matching TRBD1. V shed 0 bases and J 6 bases; nucleotides not matched to a gene: 6. The CDR3 consists of 16 residues. Germline V lookup: CDR1 SGHVS, CDR2 FNYEAQ. In DNA form, the CDR3 reads TGTGCCAGCAGCTTAGCCGGGGCGGGACAGGGTCAGCCCCAGCATTTT. It codes for CASSLAGAGQGQPQHF. Filled out from reference TRBV7-6 and TRBJ1-5, the complete variable domain reads GAGVSQSPRYKVTKRGQDVALRCDPISGHVSLYWYRQALGQGPEFLTYFNYEAQQDKSGLPNDRFSAERPEGSISTLTIQRTEQRDSAMYRCASSLAGAGQGQPQHFGDGTRLSIL.

The chain has TRBV18 and TRBJ2-5; the D gene is possibly TRBD2 (6 bases). Looked up from germline, CDR1 is KGHSH and CDR2 is LQKENI. There are 14 residues in the CDR3. Trimming took 1 base from V and 4 from J, leaving 10 bases between them. The CDR3 nucleotides read TGTGCCAGCTCACCACGAGGGGAGGTAGAGACCCAGTACTTC. Translating it yields CASSPRGEVETQYF.

The chain employs TRBV18 and TRBJ2-7; tentatively, D is TRBD1 (5 bases). The germline gives CDR1 KGHSH, CDR2 LQKENI. Trimming shortened V by 3 bases and J by 4 bases, and 10 bases separated the two germline ends. The CDR3 extends over 13 amino acids. CDR3 region: CASSPGHFYEQYF. CDR3 bases: TGTGCCAGCTCACCCGGACATTTTTACGAGCAGTACTTC.

The CDR3 sequence is CASSQSRAGNTEAFF. CDR3 nucleotide sequence: TGTGCCAGCAGCCAATCGCGGGCAGGGAACACTGAAGCTTTCTTT. The V call is TRBV16, the J call TRBJ1-1; no clear D gene. Trimming shortened V by 0 bases and J by 1 base, and 9 bases separated the two germline ends. The germline V gene encodes CDR1 KGHSY and CDR2 FQNENV. The CDR3 is 15 residues long.

The chain employs TRBV9 and TRBJ2-7, with 10 bases matching TRBD2. The CDR3 consists of 18 residues. Germline V CDR1 and CDR2: SGDLS, YYNGEE. The ends lost 0 bases at V and 0 bases at J; junction bases unmatched: 9. CDR3 DNA: TGTGCCAGCAGCGTAGCGGCTAGCGGGAGTTCTCTCTCCTACGAGCAGTACTTC. It specifies CASSVAASGSSLSYEQYF.